These 18 T cell receptor beta chains were all obtained from the same sample, sequenced in a study of regulatory T cells in long-lasting Graves disease. Through Arm-PCR of CDR3 regions and iRepertoire HTBI primers, TCR beta libraries were built. In TCRdb, the multiplex PCR reads were re-called with MiXCR into one record per CDR3 protein. Of around 480,000 distinct CDR3 sequences detected, about 16% appear once; the ten largest clones hold 20% to 30%. Time point specified: newly diagnosed GD, antithyroid drugs for less than 3 months. PBMC-extracted RNA yielded the TCR library. This same sample was also part of a study on T cells in Graves' hyperthyroidism and ophthalmopathy.

Specimen: peripheral blood mononuclear cells (PBMCs), collected at new diagnosis, from a patient treated with antithyroid drugs. Receptors were obtained from a middle-aged woman with Graves disease.

The table lists this clonotype with many counts. This rearrangement joins TRBV7-9 to TRBJ2-3; a possible D gene is TRBD2 (6 bases). This CDR3 comprises 14 residues. From germline, CDR1 is SEHNR and CDR2 FQNEAQ (reference sequence). V dropped 5 bases and J dropped 2 bases, with 11 bases sitting between them. The CDR3 here is CASSPGLYTDTQYF. CDR3 nucleotides: TGTGCCAGCAGCCCGGGACTTTACACAGATACGCAGTATTTT.

This chain uses TRBV19 with TRBJ1-5, with 8 bases matching TRBD1. V lost 6 bases, J lost 9 bases, and 16 bases stayed unmatched. The CDR3 covers 16 residues. Germline V CDR1 and CDR2: LNHDA, SQIVND (reference sequence). The CDR3 DNA follows: TGTGCCAGTAGCGCTACCGGGACAGGCCGTGGGGGGCCCCAGCATTTT. This gives the protein CASSATGTGRGGPQHF.

This clonotype was counted a few times. The V gene is TRBV6-1, the J gene TRBJ2-1; TRBD2 matches 13 bases. Germline V gives CDR1 MNHNS, CDR2 SASEGT. The V gene end was trimmed by 6 bases and the J gene end by 7 bases; junction bases not matched to a gene: 6. CDR3 size: 15 residues. CDR3 sequence (DNA): TGTGCCAGCAGCTCTACTAGCGGGGGGGTTAATGAGCAGTTCTTC. Protein product: CASSSTSGGVNEQFF.

There are many counts of this clonotype. This chain connects TRBV2 to TRBJ2-3; the match to TRBD1 covers 7 bases. Germline V gives CDR1 SNHLY, CDR2 FYNNEI. The CDR3 loop spans 16 amino acids. J lost 2 bases, V lost 6 bases, and 11 bases had no gene match. In DNA, the CDR3 is TGTGCCAGCAGATGGGACAGTCTTATCCTCACAGATACGCAGTATTTT. Translation: CASRWDSLILTDTQYF.

The genes are TRBV6-1 and TRBJ1-2; 9 nucleotides align to TRBD1. Unmatched junction bases numbered 8, after V lost 4 bases and J lost 8 bases. This CDR3 contains 14 residues. CDR1 and CDR2 from the germline V gene are MNHNS and SASEGT. The CDR3 spells CASSGVQGASGYTF. DNA of the CDR3: TGTGCCAGCAGTGGGGTACAGGGGGCGTCGGGCTACACCTTC.

This clonotype was detected a few times. The chain combines TRBV3-1 with TRBJ1-5; maybe TRBD1 (5 bases). Germline V gene data show CDR1 as LGHDT and CDR2 as YNNKEL (reference sequence). CDR3 size: 18 residues. With 0 bases removed from V and 0 bases from J, the gap between germline ends came to 15 bases. CDR3 protein: CASSQEVPGLYSNQPQHF. In DNA form, the CDR3 reads TGTGCCAGCAGCCAAGAAGTACCGGGGCTATATAGCAATCAGCCCCAGCATTTT.

The CDR3 sequence: CASFNRFAPTIRYNEQFF. CDR3 sequence (DNA): TGTGCCAGCTTTAATCGATTCGCCCCCACGATTCGGTACAATGAGCAGTTCTTC. The V and J genes are TRBV18 and TRBJ2-1; D is uncertain. The CDR3 extends over 18 amino acids. The V gene lost 7 bases and the J gene lost 4 bases, with 26 bases spanning the gap. CDR1 is KGHSH, CDR2 LQKENI, per germline.

This clonotype was detected ten times or more. The chain has TRBV18 and TRBJ1-4; D might be TRBD1 (6 bases). Trimming shortened V by 1 base and J by 6 bases, and 12 bases separated the two germline ends. The germline V gene has CDR1 KGHSH and CDR2 LQKENI. This CDR3 contains 15 residues. The DNA for the CDR3 is TGTGCCAGCTCACCACGCAGCCAGGGGTATGAAAAACTGTTTTTT. Translated: CASSPRSQGYEKLFF.

This clonotype showed up many times. The rearrangement uses TRBV7-8 and TRBJ2-2; unclear D gene. CDR3 length: 13 residues. Trimming cost V 3 bases and J 8 bases, with 10 bases left between them. CDR1 is SGHVS and CDR2 is FQNEAQ in the germline V gene. Here the CDR3 DNA reads TGTGCCAGCAGCTTTCTCCCCGTTGGGGAGCTGTTTTTT. It yields the protein CASSFLPVGELFF.

This clonotype was picked up many times. V is TRBV2 and J is TRBJ1-5; no firm D call. Germline loops: CDR1 SNHLY, CDR2 FYNNEI. The CDR3 runs to 15 residues. Trimming removed 3 bases at V and 6 bases at J, with 15 bases between. The CDR3 coding sequence is TGTGCCAGCAGTGAGTGGGCCCGCCTAGGTCAGCCCCAGCATTTT. Its protein is CASSEWARLGQPQHF.

Comments on this clonotype: This is likely an artifact of a read error, given a far larger clone one base away. The rearrangement links TRBV7-3 to TRBJ2-5; 14 bases fit TRBD2. Germline V lookup: CDR1 SGHTA, CDR2 FQGTGA. The CDR3 is made up of 15 amino acids. CDR3 DNA: TGCGCCAGCAGTCGACTAGCGGGGGGGAACAATGAGCAGTACTTC. Encoded protein: CASSRLAGGNNEQYF.

This clonotype was counted many times. The chain links TRBV3-1 to TRBJ1-3; D is unresolved. CDR3 length equals 10 residues. Trimming shortened V by 8 bases and J by 4 bases, and 3 bases separated the two germline ends. Germline CDR1 reads LGHDT; CDR2 reads YNNKEL (reference sequence). CDR3 in DNA: TGTGCCAGCGCCGGAAACACCATATATTTT. Protein product: CASAGNTIYF.

This clonotype showed up many times. The rearrangement joins TRBV28 to TRBJ2-5; D remains ambiguous. V lost 6 bases to trimming and J lost 0 bases, with 11 bases between them. The CDR3 spans 14 residues. Germline V gives CDR1 MDHEN, CDR2 SYDVKM. CDR3 nucleotides: TGTGCCAGCAGCTTTAGTCGATACCAAGAGACCCAGTACTTC. This translates into CASSFSRYQETQYF.

The V gene is TRBV20-1, the J gene TRBJ2-5; 15 bases line up with TRBD2. Germline-derived CDR1 and CDR2 are DFQATT and SNEGSKA (reference sequence). The V and J ends lost 5 bases and 4 bases, in that order; junction bases with no gene match: 11. There are 17 residues in the CDR3. This CDR3 is CSAHYSGTSGGLETQYF. The CDR3 DNA reads TGCAGTGCTCATTACTCCGGGACTAGCGGGGGGTTAGAGACCCAGTACTTC.

The gene calls are TRBV2 and TRBJ2-2; 9 bases align to TRBD2. V lost 6 bases to trimming and J lost 2 bases; unmatched junction nucleotides: 7. Germline CDR1 SNHLY, CDR2 FYNNEI. The CDR3 spans 16 residues. The CDR3, as DNA: TGTGCCAGCAGGGGGGGGACTAGCCGTAACACCGGGGAGCTGTTTTTT. It translates to CASRGGTSRNTGELFF.

This clonotype has a count of ten or more. The V and J genes are TRBV11-2 and TRBJ1-2; no reliable D call. The V gene's germline CDR1 is SGHAT and CDR2 FQNNGV. The length of the CDR3 is 14 residues. The ends were cut back, 5 bases at V and 2 bases at J, with 12 bases in the middle. The CDR3 reads CASSPGQVNYGYTF. In nucleotides, the CDR3 is TGTGCCAGCAGCCCTGGGCAGGTGAACTATGGCTACACCTTC. Based on the CDR3 plus reference TRBV11-2 and TRBJ1-2, the full variable domain is EAGVAQSPRYKIIEKRQSVAFWCNPISGHATLYWYQQILGQGPKLLIQFQNNGVVDDSQLPKDRFSAERLKGVDSTLKIQPAKLEDSAVYLCASSPGQVNYGYTFGSGTRLTVV.

In its sample, this clonotype was seen many times. The genes are TRBV7-9 and TRBJ2-7, with 8 bases that match TRBD1. Germline CDR1 and CDR2: SEHNR and FQNEAQ (reference sequence). V trimming: 1 base; J trimming: 6 bases; junction bases outside the gene matches: 5. The CDR3 has 14 residues. In DNA form, the CDR3 reads TGTGCCAGCAGCTTAGAGGGACAGGCGTCCGAGCAGTACTTC. It codes for CASSLEGQASEQYF.

This clonotype has at least ten counts. V is TRBV18 and J is TRBJ2-1; unclear D gene. The CDR3 runs to 17 residues. The germline V and J ends were trimmed by 0 bases and 0 bases, with 12 bases remaining between them. The germline CDR1 and CDR2 sequences are KGHSH and LQKENI. CDR3 bases: TGTGCCAGCTCACCACCAGTCGGCGACATCTCCTACAATGAGCAGTTCTTC. This translates into CASSPPVGDISYNEQFF.